There are many counts of the clone carrying this T cell receptor beta chain. Its specificity is not known. Using MiXCR, TCRdb re-called clones from the PCR reads. The data show 21,000 or so clones, around 19% seen once. Among the patients, none had received any treatment before thyroid surgery. The record originates from a study of metastatic and nonmetastatic thyroid tumors. Study background: Repertoires of blood and of tissue (tumor or nodule) from malignant and benign thyroid patients were compared. Notes on the study in general: The study reportedly found significantly higher TCR beta diversity in malignant thyroid tumors than benign nodules, in blood and tumor.

Germline loops: CDR1 SQVTM, CDR2 ANQGSEA. V was pared by 1 base and J by 14 bases, with 4 bases between. This CDR3 spans 8 amino acids. V and J are TRBV29-1 and TRBJ2-3; D is ambiguous. The receptor was derived from a male donor with papillary thyroid cancer or a benign thyroid nodule (not recorded which). Some clones in this sample may be carry-over from other donors' samples. What was sequenced was blood. In DNA form, the CDR3 reads TGCAGCGTTGAAGGCGGGTATTTT. Translation gives CSVEGGYF.